This TCR beta chain stems from a study of memory CD4+ T cells and cytomegalovirus serostatus. Sequencing was performed with immunoSEQ multiplex PCR; in TCRdb, only in-frame clones are kept and a portion is missing. The sample includes just under 65,000 clones, around 77% of them seen just once. The V gene's germline CDR1 is MNHEY and CDR2 SVGAGI. The germline V and J ends were trimmed by 2 bases and 1 base, with 5 bases remaining between them. The length of the CDR3 is 13 residues. Single viable CD3+CD4+CD8-CD45RO+ cells were sorted as the memory CD4+ T cells. The count of this clone is one. The sequence was obtained from an adult in good health and CMV-seronegative. Sequencing was carried out using memory CD4+ T cells from blood. The chain links TRBV6-5 to TRBJ2-5, with D uncertain. The CDR3 DNA reads as TGTGCCAGCAGTTACCTCTTCCAAGAGACCCAGTACTTC. Translation: CASSYLFQETQYF.